The T cell receptor (beta chain) under discussion was sequenced for a study of chemoradiotherapy in HPV16-positive cancers. Overall study results and limits: Candidate HPV-specific clones and E7-related TCR motifs grew in tumor during treatment.

There are 14 residues in the CDR3. The germline V gene encodes CDR1 MDHEN and CDR2 SYDVKM. The V end lost 6 bases, the J end lost 2 bases, and 8 bases lay between the germline ends. As concerns this clone: Antigen: not known.

Measured with immunoSEQ multiplex PCR; TCRdb has only the in-frame clones, and not every one. The data show about 1,600 clones, with 75% to 90% seen just once and 5% to 7% held by the top ten. The rearrangement joins TRBV28 to TRBJ2-6, with TRBD1 as a possible D gene (5 bases). This material consisted of tumor tissue, taken from a patient who underwent chemoradiotherapy. The receptor was derived from a human donor with HPV-associated anogenital cancer. The DNA for the CDR3 is TGTGCCAGCAGAACAGGAACTGGGGCCAACGTCCTGACTTTC. Protein sequence: CASRTGTGANVLTF.